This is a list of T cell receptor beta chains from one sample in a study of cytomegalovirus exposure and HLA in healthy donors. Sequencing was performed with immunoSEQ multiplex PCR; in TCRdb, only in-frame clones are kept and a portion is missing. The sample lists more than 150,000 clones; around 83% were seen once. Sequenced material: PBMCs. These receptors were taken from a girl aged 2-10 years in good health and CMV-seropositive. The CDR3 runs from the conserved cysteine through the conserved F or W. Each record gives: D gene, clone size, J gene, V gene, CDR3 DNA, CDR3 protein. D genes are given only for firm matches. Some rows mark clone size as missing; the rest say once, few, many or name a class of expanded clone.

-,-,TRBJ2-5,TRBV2,TGTGCCAGCAAAATCAGGGCGGAATCCCAAGAGACCCAGTACTTC,CASKIRAESQETQYF
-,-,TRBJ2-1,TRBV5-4,TGTGCCAGCCGCTGGGGGGGGACATCTAAAAATGAGCAGTTCTTC,CASRWGGTSKNEQFF
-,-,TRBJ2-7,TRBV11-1,TGTGCCAGCAGCTTAGCGGTCAGGTCCTACGAGCAGTACTTC,CASSLAVRSYEQYF
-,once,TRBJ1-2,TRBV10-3,TGTGCCATCAGTGACTCTTCCGACGGGAGCAACTATGGCTACACCTTC,CAISDSSDGSNYGYTF
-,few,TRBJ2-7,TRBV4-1,TGCGCCAGCAGCCAAGCGGGACTTTTATCCTACGAGCAGTACTTC,CASSQAGLLSYEQYF
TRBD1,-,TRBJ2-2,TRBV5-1,TGCGCCAGCACTCCAGGACAGGGCCCTTTCCCAACCGGGGAGCTGTTTTTT,CASTPGQGPFPTGELFF
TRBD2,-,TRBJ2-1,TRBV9,TGTGCCAGCAGCACCGGGACTAGTCTGTCAGTGAATGAGCAGTTCTTC,CASSTGTSLSVNEQFF
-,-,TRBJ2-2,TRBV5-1,TGCGCCAGCACCTTGGTACAGACGAACACCGGGGAGCTGTTTTTT,CASTLVQTNTGELFF
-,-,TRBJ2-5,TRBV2,TGTGCCAGCAGTATCACTGAGGAGACCCAGTACTTC,CASSITEETQYF
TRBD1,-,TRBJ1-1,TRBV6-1,TGTGCCAGCAGTGAAGGGGGGACAGGGGGAAGGGCTGAAGCTTTCTTT,CASSEGGTGGRAEAFF
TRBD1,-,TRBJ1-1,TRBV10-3,TGTGCCATCAGTGAAGGGACAGGGGGGTTTACTGAAGCTTTCTTT,CAISEGTGGFTEAFF
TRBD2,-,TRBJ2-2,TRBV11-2,TGTGCCAGCAGCTCCCGGGGGGTCACCGGGGAGCTGTTTTTT,CASSSRGVTGELFF
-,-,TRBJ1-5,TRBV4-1,TGCGCCAGCAGCCGATCCGGGAGACCAAATCAGCCCCAGCATTTT,CASSRSGRPNQPQHF
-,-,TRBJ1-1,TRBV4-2,TGTGCCAGCAGCCAAGATAAGGGGGAGGGTACTGAAGCTTTCTTT,CASSQDKGEGTEAFF
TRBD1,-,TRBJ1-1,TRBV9,TGTGCCAGCAGCGTAGGGGACAGGGAGGCTTTCTTT,CASSVGDREAFF
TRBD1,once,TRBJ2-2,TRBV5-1,TGCGCCAGCAGCCTCCCGGGACAGGGGGTACCTCCGAACACCGGGGAGCTGTTTTTT,CASSLPGQGVPPNTGELFF
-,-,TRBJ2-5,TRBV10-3,TGTGCCATCAGTGCGTACAGACAAGAGACCCAGTACTTC,CAISAYRQETQYF
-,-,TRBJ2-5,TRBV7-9,TGTGCCAGCAGCTCCGGACACCTACAAGAGACCCAGTACTTC,CASSSGHLQETQYF
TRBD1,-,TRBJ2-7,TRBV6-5,TGTGCCAGCAGTGAAGGGACAGGGGGCTACGAGCAGTACTTC,CASSEGTGGYEQYF
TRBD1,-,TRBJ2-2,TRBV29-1,TGCAGCGTTGAAGATCCGGACAGGGGATACACCGGGGAGCTGTTTTTT,CSVEDPDRGYTGELFF
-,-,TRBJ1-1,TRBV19,TGTGCCAGTAGTATAGGGTTTTCGGGGATCACTGAAGCTTTCTTT,CASSIGFSGITEAFF
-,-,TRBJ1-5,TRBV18,TGTGCCAGCTCACCAGACAGGAATCAGCCCCAGCATTTT,CASSPDRNQPQHF
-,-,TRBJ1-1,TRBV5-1,TGCGCCAGCAGCTTGGTCGGGGGGACGAACACTGAAGCTTTCTTT,CASSLVGGTNTEAFF
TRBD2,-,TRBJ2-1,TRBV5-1,TGCGCCAGCAGCCGGACTAGCGGGGGCCCCAATGAGCAGTTCTTC,CASSRTSGGPNEQFF
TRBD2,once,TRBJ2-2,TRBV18,TGTGCCAGCTCACCTTTCTTCTGGCGGGAGGACACCGGGGAGCTGTTTTTT,CASSPFFWREDTGELFF
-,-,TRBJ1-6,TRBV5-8,TGTGCCAGCAGCTTAAACGGGGATTCACCCCTCCACTTT,CASSLNGDSPLHF
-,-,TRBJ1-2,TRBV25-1,TGTGCCAGCAGTGTACAGGGAGGGGTTTATGGCTACACCTTC,CASSVQGGVYGYTF
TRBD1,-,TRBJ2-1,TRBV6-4,TGTGCCAGCAGCAAATTCCAAGTAGGGACAGGGAATGAGCAGTTCTTC,CASSKFQVGTGNEQFF
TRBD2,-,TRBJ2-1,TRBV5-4,TGTGCCAGCAGCTTAAGCGGGGGGTCTTATAATGAGCAGTTCTTC,CASSLSGGSYNEQFF
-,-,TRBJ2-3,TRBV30,TGTGCCTGGAGTAGAGGCGGAGAAGGCACAGATACGCAGTATTTT,CAWSRGGEGTDTQYF
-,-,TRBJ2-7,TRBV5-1,TGCGCCAGCAGCTTGGGATCAGGGGGGACCGAGCAGTACTTC,CASSLGSGGTEQYF
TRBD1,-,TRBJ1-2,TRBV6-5,TGTGCCAGCAAGGGACAGGGGAGGGGTGGCTACACCTTC,CASKGQGRGGYTF
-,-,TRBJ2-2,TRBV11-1,TGTGCCAGCAGCCTACTCACCGGGGAGCTGTTTTTT,CASSLLTGELFF
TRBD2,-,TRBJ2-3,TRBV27,TGTGCCAGCAGTTTAGTTTTACTAGCGGGAGGGCTCGCCGGAGATACGCAGTATTTT,CASSLVLLAGGLAGDTQYF
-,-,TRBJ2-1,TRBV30,TGTGCCTGGAGTGTACGGCCAGGGCCTAGGCCCTACAATGAGCAGTTCTTC,CAWSVRPGPRPYNEQFF
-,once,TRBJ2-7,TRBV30,TGTGCCTGGAGTGGAACAGGGTTCGGCTACGAGCAGTACTTC,CAWSGTGFGYEQYF
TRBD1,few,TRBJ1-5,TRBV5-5,TGTGCCAGCAGCTTGCACAGGGGGCAGAATCAGCCCCAGCATTTT,CASSLHRGQNQPQHF
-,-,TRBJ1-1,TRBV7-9,TGTGCCAGCAGCTTAGGGGGGGATGGGAGCACTGAAGCTTTCTTT,CASSLGGDGSTEAFF
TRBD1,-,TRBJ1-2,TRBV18,TGTGCCAGCTCACAGGGACAGTCGGCGTTATATGGCTACACCTTC,CASSQGQSALYGYTF
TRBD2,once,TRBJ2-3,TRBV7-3,TGTGCCAGCAGCTTAAATAGCCTAGCGGGGGGGATCACAGATACGCAGTATTTT,CASSLNSLAGGITDTQYF